This T cell receptor beta chain stems from a study of T-cell reconstitution after alpha-beta-depleted transplantation in children. Notes on this clonotype: As yet, its antigen is unknown.

A library of TCRbeta sequences, prepared with unique molecular identifiers, was generated. MiXCR, applied by TCRdb to the PCR reads, yields one record per CDR3 protein. The table records approximately 350,000 distinct CDR3 sequences, 15% to 20% of them present only once. Whole-study findings and limits: Reported findings indicate that, about two months after transplant, alpha-beta T cells came from several hundred expanded clones, which were derived from non-depleted graft cells. At one year after transplant, newly produced T cells mostly accounted for T-cell counts and diversity. The study traced high day-60 TCRbeta diversity in some patients to surviving recipient T cells and thymic progenitors.

The sequenced sample was PBMCs, mostly from graft donor cells, obtained 360 days after TCRalphabeta/CD19-depleted stem cell transplant. The origin of this receptor is a male patient between 2 and 15 years old who had a stem cell transplant for acute lymphoblastic leukemia, so the T cells may come from the graft donor.

CDR3 region: CASSHEGYNEQFF. For the CDR3, the DNA is TGTGCCAGCAGCCACGAGGGTTACAATGAGCAGTTCTTC. This sequence joins TRBV27 and TRBJ2-1; tentatively, D is TRBD2 (5 bases). CDR3 size: 13 residues. Per germline, CDR1 MNHEY and CDR2 SMNVEV (reference sequence). Trimming cost V 6 bases and J 4 bases, with 10 bases left between them.